The entry that follows covers one T cell receptor beta chain sequence. Its specificity is not known. Trimming cost V 6 bases and J 2 bases; bases outside gene matches: 10. The CDR3 is made up of 16 amino acids. From the reads, TCRdb called clonotypes with MiXCR, one entry per CDR3 protein. The sample lists fewer than 950,000 distinct CDR3 sequences, over 25% occurring once. The source of the sample is a study of T cell repertoires in cytomegalovirus infection. Broader study findings: HLA-C-restricted TCR beta clonotypes specific for CMV led the ex vivo response. Based on cumulative public TCR beta family frequency, carriers of CMV plus the relevant HLA were identified.

This receptor was obtained from a human donor in good health (CMV status not recorded). Some clones in this sample may be carry-over from other donors' samples. The sequenced sample was cultured CD8+ T cells from PBMCs, obtained from culture after CMV antigen stimulation. The V gene is TRBV12-3 or TRBV12-4, the J gene TRBJ2-1, with 7 positions matching TRBD1. Here the CDR3 reads CASRPLTGKTYNEQFF. The DNA of the CDR3 is TGTGCCAGCAGGCCTCTGACAGGGAAGACCTACAATGAGCAGTTCTTC.